Below, 17 T cell receptor beta chains from the same sample are listed, as sequenced in a study of shared clonotypes between healthy human individuals. TCRdb's table, derived via immunoSEQ multiplex PCR, lists solely in-frame clones and lacks some. The sample carries a few million clones, 92% recorded once. What was sequenced was naive CD4+ T cells from PBMCs. Sample subset: CD45RA+ positively selected. These receptors were taken from a man aged 18 to 30 in good health. Some clones in this sample may be carry-over from other donors' samples.

The rearrangement joins TRBV29-1 to TRBJ2-3, with D possibly matching TRBD2 (5 bases). There are 12 residues in the CDR3. CDR1 and CDR2 (germline): SQVTM, ANQGSEA. V was trimmed by 4 bases and J by 6 bases, leaving 11 bases between them. This chain's CDR3 is CSVAVGGDTQYF. CDR3 nucleotides: TGCAGCGTTGCCGTTGGCGGGGATACGCAGTATTTT.

The chain has TRBV7-8 and TRBJ2-6; 7 nucleotides agree with TRBD1. Trimming took 4 bases from V and 0 from J; bases not matched to a gene: 6. The CDR3 has 17 amino acids. Germline CDR1 SGHVS, CDR2 FQNEAQ. This CDR3 is CASSSKQGNSGANVLTF. CDR3 in DNA: TGTGCCAGCAGCTCCAAACAGGGGAACTCTGGGGCCAACGTCCTGACTTTC.

The genes are TRBV2 and TRBJ2-7; D gene unclear. Germline V gene sequence: CDR1 SNHLY, CDR2 FYNNEI. The CDR3 contains 12 residues. V lost 7 bases and J 2 bases, leaving 9 bases between the germline ends. CDR3 nucleotides: TGTGCCAGCAAGCAGGTAGCCTACGAGCAGTACTTC. Translating gives CASKQVAYEQYF.

This chain joins TRBV6-1 and TRBJ1-2, with 7 bases identical to TRBD1. This CDR3 has 14 residues. Germline CDR1 and CDR2: MNHNS and SASEGT. The junction had 13 bases not matched to a gene; V was cut back by 7 bases and J by 8 bases. CDR3 sequence reads: CASTPGGGRGGYTF. The DNA of the CDR3 is TGTGCCAGCACCCCCGGAGGGGGCAGGGGGGGCTACACCTTC.

The sample holds one count of this clone. The genes are TRBV27 and TRBJ2-1, with D maybe TRBD2 (5 bases). This CDR3 has 13 amino acids. V was pared by 2 bases and J by 12 bases, with 14 bases between. Germline V lookup: CDR1 MNHEY, CDR2 SMNVEV (reference sequence). In DNA form, the CDR3 reads TGTGCCAGCAGTTTAGGGCTAGCCAGAGGGCAGTTCTTC. Amino acids: CASSLGLARGQFF.

This clone was found once. The V and J genes are TRBV18 and TRBJ1-3; 7 positions match TRBD1. This CDR3 contains 19 residues. Germline V gene data show CDR1 as KGHSH and CDR2 as LQKENI. The ends lost 6 bases at V and 0 bases at J; junction bases unmatched: 17. CDR3 DNA: TGTGCCAGCTCCTTCCTATTAAGGGACAGCTCGAGCTCTGGAAACACCATATATTTT. Amino acids: CASSFLLRDSSSSGNTIYF.

This chain joins TRBV14 and TRBJ2-1; D could derive from TRBD1 or TRBD2 (5 bases each). CDR3 size: 13 residues. Trimming cost V 5 bases and J 6 bases, with 11 bases left between them. CDR1 and CDR2 (germline): SGHDN, FVKESK. CDR3 bases: TGTGCCAGCAGCGGGACCCGCCCCAATGAGCAGTTCTTC. This gives the protein CASSGTRPNEQFF. Variable domain in full (rest from reference TRBV14 and TRBJ2-1): EAGVTQFPSHSVIEKGQTVTLRCDPISGHDNLYWYRRVMGKEIKFLLHFVKESKQDESGMPNNRFLAERTGGTYSTLKVQPAELEDSGVYFCASSGTRPNEQFFGPGTRLTVL.

This rearrangement joins TRBV28 to TRBJ1-2; D gene ambiguous. Germline V gene lookup returns CDR1 MDHEN and CDR2 SYDVKM. The CDR3 extends over 13 amino acids. V lost 8 bases and J lost 0, with 10 bases in between. CDR3 nucleotide sequence: TGTGCCAGCTGGGTAGACCCTAACTATGGCTACACCTTC. Amino acids: CASWVDPNYGYTF.

V usage is TRBV18 and J usage is TRBJ2-1; 7 positions agree with TRBD2. Germline V lookup: CDR1 KGHSH, CDR2 LQKENI. The CDR3 is 14 amino acids. V shed 6 bases, J shed 9 bases, and the junction held 11 bases outside the gene matches. The CDR3: CASSRSAGVAEQFF. The CDR3 region has the DNA TGTGCCAGCTCCCGTAGCGCGGGAGTGGCTGAGCAGTTCTTC.

Regarding this clone: Other DNA sequences from this sample encode an identical CDR3 as well. The chain joins TRBV11-3 to TRBJ2-2; the match to TRBD1 covers 8 bases. Germline V lookup: CDR1 SGHNT, CDR2 YENEEA. The CDR3 is made up of 15 amino acids. Unmatched junction bases numbered 6, after V lost 5 bases and J lost 4 bases. DNA of the CDR3: TGTGCCAGCAGCCCCCAGGGGGCGGGCACCGGGGAGCTGTTTTTT. This translates into CASSPQGAGTGELFF. The full variable domain, in which reference TRBV11-3 and TRBJ2-2 provide the parts outside the CDR3, is EAGVVQSPRYKIIEKKQPVAFWCNPISGHNTLYWYLQNLGQGPELLIRYENEEAVDDSQLPKDRFSAERLKGVDSTLKIQPAELGDSAVYLCASSPQGAGTGELFFGEGSRLTVL.

The chain is built from TRBV10-1 and TRBJ2-7; the D gene could be TRBD1 or TRBD2 (5 bases each). Germline V lookup: CDR1 WNHNN, CDR2 SYGVQD (reference sequence). V dropped 0 bases and J dropped 6 bases, with 6 bases sitting between them. The CDR3 loop spans 12 amino acids. The chain's CDR3 is CASSESGREQYF. In nucleotides, the CDR3 is TGCGCCAGCAGTGAGTCGGGACGCGAGCAGTACTTC.

The V and J genes are TRBV27 and TRBJ1-2; D unclear. Germline V gene data show CDR1 as MNHEY and CDR2 as SMNVEV (reference sequence). Trimming stripped 3 bases from V and 0 bases from J, with 20 bases between. The CDR3 is 18 residues long. The CDR3 region has the DNA TGTGCCAGCAGTTTCGATCCGCCCGCCCGCGATACTAACTATGGCTACACCTTC. This sequence encodes CASSFDPPARDTNYGYTF.

This rearrangement joins TRBV9 to TRBJ1-4; TRBD1 agrees at 8 bases. The CDR3 consists of 14 residues. J lost 8 bases, V lost 2 bases, and 5 bases had no gene match. Looked up from germline, CDR1 is SGDLS and CDR2 is YYNGEE. The CDR3 reads CASSVQGAQEKLFF. As DNA, the CDR3 is TGTGCCAGCAGCGTCCAGGGGGCGCAGGAAAAACTGTTTTTT.

This chain connects TRBV5-4 to TRBJ2-2; 11 bases align to TRBD2. Germline assignment: CDR1 SGHNT and CDR2 YYREEE (reference sequence). The CDR3 contains 15 residues. Trimming at V came to 5 bases and at J to 4 bases, leaving 4 bases not matched to a gene. For the CDR3, the DNA is TGTGCCAGCAGACCCGGGACTAGCGGCACCGGGGAGCTGTTTTTT. Its translation: CASRPGTSGTGELFF.

V usage is TRBV28 and J usage is TRBJ1-1; D is undetermined. Germline values: CDR1 MDHEN, CDR2 SYDVKM. Deletions cut 2 bases from V and 10 bases from J, with 20 bases between. The CDR3 sequence is 15 residues long. In DNA, the CDR3 is TGTGCCAGCAGTTTACTCCGAATTCCGCAGCTGGTAGCTTTCTTT. It specifies CASSLLRIPQLVAFF. Together with reference TRBV28 and TRBJ1-1, the CDR3 gives the full variable domain: DVKVTQSSRYLVKRTGEKVFLECVQDMDHENMFWYRQDPGLGLRLIYFSYDVKMKEKGDIPEGYSVSREKKERFSLILESASTNQTSMYLCASSLLRIPQLVAFFGQGTRLTVV.

The genes are TRBV7-2 and TRBJ1-5; D not resolved. This CDR3 has 13 amino acids. Germline CDR1 SGHTA, CDR2 FQGNSA. The V end was cut by 1 base, the J end by 7 bases, with 8 bases between. The CDR3 here is CASSLGEWQPQHF. Here the CDR3 DNA reads TGTGCCAGCAGCTTAGGGGAGTGGCAGCCCCAGCATTTT. Drawing the rest from reference TRBV7-2 and TRBJ1-5, the complete variable domain is GAGVSQSPSNKVTEKGKDVELRCDPISGHTALYWYRQSLGQGLEFLIYFQGNSAPDKSGLPSDRFSAERTGGSVSTLTIQRTQQEDSAVYLCASSLGEWQPQHFGDGTRLSIL.

With regard to this clone: Other DNA variants within this sample encode the same CDR3. This sequence joins TRBV7-6 and TRBJ2-3, with D perhaps TRBD1 or TRBD2 (6 bases each). V gave up 3 bases and J gave up 0 bases, with 13 bases separating them. Germline CDR1 reads SGHVS; CDR2 reads FNYEAQ. This CDR3 region has 16 residues. This chain's CDR3 is CASSLSGAGSTDTQYF. Here the CDR3 DNA reads TGTGCCAGCAGCTTGTCGGGGGCAGGGAGCACAGATACGCAGTATTTT. The variable domain in full, with the rest retrieved from reference TRBV7-6 and TRBJ2-3, is GAGVSQSPRYKVTKRGQDVALRCDPISGHVSLYWYRQALGQGPEFLTYFNYEAQQDKSGLPNDRFSAERPEGSISTLTIQRTEQRDSAMYRCASSLSGAGSTDTQYFGPGTRLTVL.